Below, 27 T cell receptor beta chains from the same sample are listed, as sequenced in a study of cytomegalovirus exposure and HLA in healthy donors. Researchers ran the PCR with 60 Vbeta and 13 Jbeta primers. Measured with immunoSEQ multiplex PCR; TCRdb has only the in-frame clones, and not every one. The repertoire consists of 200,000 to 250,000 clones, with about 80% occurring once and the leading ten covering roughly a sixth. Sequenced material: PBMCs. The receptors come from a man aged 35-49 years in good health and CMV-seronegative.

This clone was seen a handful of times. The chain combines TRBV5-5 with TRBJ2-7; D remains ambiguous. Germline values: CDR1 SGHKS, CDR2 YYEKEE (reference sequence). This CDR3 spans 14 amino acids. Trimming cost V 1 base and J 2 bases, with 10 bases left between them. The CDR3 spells CASSLKLTPYEQYF. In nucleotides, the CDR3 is TGTGCCAGCAGCTTGAAGCTTACCCCCTACGAGCAGTACTTC.

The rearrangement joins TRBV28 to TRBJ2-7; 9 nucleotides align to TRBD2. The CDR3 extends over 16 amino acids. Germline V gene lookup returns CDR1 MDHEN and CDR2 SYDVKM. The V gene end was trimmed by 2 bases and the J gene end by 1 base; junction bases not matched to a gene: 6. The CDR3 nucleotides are TGTGCCAGCAGTTTAATTGGTCTAGCGGGATCCTACGAGCAGTACTTC. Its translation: CASSLIGLAGSYEQYF.

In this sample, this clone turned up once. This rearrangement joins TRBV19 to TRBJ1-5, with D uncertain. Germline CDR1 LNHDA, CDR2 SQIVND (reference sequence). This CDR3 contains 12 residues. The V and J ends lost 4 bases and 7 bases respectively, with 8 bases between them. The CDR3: CASSRVAQPQHF. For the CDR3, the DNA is TGTGCCAGTAGTAGAGTAGCCCAGCCCCAGCATTTT.

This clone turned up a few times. The CDR3 region has the DNA TGTGCCAGCAGCTTCGTGAGGACAGGGTCTTTTCTCACTGAAGCTTTCTTT. Protein: CASSFVRTGSFLTEAFF. The genes are TRBV5-8 and TRBJ1-1; TRBD1 matches at 8 bases. With 2 bases clipped from V and 4 bases from J, the junction kept 13 bases outside the gene matches. There are 17 residues in the CDR3. Germline loops: CDR1 SGHTS, CDR2 YDEGEE.

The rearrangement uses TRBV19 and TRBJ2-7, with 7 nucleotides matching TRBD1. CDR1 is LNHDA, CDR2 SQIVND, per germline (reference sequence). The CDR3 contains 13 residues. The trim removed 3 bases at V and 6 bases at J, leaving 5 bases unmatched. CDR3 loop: CASSIAGGIEQYF. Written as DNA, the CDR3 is TGTGCCAGTAGTATCGCAGGGGGTATCGAGCAGTACTTC. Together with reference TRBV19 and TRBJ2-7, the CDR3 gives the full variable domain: DGGITQSPKYLFRKEGQNVTLSCEQNLNHDAMYWYRQDPGQGLRLIYYSQIVNDFQKGDIAEGYSVSREKKESFPLTVTSAQKNPTAFYLCASSIAGGIEQYFGPGTRLTVT.

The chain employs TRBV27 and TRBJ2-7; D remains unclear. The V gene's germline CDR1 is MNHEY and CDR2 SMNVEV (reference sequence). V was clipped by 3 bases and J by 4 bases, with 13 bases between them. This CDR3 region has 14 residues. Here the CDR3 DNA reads TGTGCCAGCAGTTTCGGCAGGCCTGGGTACGAGCAGTACTTC. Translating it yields CASSFGRPGYEQYF.

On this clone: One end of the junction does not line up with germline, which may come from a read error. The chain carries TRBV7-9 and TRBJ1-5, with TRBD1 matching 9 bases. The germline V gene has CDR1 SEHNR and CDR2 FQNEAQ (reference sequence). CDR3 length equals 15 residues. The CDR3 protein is CSSSRTGAGNQPQHF. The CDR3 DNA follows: TGTTCCAGCAGCCGGACAGGGGCAGGCAATCAGCCCCAGCATTTT. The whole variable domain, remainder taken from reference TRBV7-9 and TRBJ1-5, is DTGVSQNPRHKITKRGQNVTFRCDPISEHNRLYWYRQTLGQGPEFLTYFQNEAQLEKSRLLSDRFSAERPKGSFSTLEIQRTEQGDSAMYLCSSSRTGAGNQPQHFGDGTRLSIL.

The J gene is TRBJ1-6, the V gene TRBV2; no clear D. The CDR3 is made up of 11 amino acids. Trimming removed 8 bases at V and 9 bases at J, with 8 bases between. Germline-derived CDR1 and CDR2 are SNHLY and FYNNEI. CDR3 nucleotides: TGTGCCAGCTCTGGGAGTTCACCCCTCCACTTT. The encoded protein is CASSGSSPLHF.

The CDR3 loop is CSASRQGARETQYF. CDR3 nucleotide sequence: TGCAGCGCCTCTCGACAGGGGGCCCGAGAGACCCAGTACTTC. The rearrangement joins TRBV29-1 to TRBJ2-5, with TRBD1 identical over 10 bases. Trimming took 7 bases from V and 4 from J; bases not matched to a gene: 9. The CDR3 length is 14 residues. Germline CDR1 reads SQVTM; CDR2 reads ANQGSEA.

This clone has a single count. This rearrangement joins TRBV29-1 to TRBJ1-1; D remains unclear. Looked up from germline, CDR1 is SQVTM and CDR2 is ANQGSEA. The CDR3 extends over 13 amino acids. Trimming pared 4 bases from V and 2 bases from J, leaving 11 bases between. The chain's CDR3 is CSVVEGFNTEAFF. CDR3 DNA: TGCAGCGTTGTTGAGGGTTTTAACACTGAAGCTTTCTTT.

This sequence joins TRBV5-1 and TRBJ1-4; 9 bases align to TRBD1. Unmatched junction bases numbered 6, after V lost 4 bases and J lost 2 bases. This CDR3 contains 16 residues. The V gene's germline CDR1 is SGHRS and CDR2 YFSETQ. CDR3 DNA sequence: TGCGCCAGCAGCAGACAGGGGGATGGCACTAATGAAAAACTGTTTTTT. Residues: CASSRQGDGTNEKLFF.

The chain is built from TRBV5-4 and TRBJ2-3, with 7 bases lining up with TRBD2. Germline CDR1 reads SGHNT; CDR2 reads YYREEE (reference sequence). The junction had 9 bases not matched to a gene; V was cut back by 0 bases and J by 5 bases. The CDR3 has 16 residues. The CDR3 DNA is TGTGCCAGCAGCTTGGCTGGCGGGAGAGGTAAAGATACGCAGTATTTT. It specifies CASSLAGGRGKDTQYF.

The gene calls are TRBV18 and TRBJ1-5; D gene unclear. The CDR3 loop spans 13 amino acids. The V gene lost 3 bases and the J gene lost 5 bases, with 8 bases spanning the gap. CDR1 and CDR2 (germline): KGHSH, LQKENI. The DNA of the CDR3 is TGTGCCAGCTCACCTAGTCTAGATCAGCCCCAGCATTTT. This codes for CASSPSLDQPQHF.

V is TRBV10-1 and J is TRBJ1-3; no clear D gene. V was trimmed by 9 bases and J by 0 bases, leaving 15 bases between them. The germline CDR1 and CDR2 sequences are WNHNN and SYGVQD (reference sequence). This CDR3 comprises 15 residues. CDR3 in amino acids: CARCTGRTSGNTIYF. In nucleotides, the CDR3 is TGCGCCAGGTGTACCGGGAGAACCTCTGGAAACACCATATATTTT.

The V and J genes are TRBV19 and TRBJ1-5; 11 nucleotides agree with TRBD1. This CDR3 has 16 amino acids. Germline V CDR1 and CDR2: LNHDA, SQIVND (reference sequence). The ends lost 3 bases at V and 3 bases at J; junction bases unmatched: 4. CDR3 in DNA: TGTGCCAGTAGTATCCGGACAGGGGGCAACAATCAGCCCCAGCATTTT. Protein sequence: CASSIRTGGNNQPQHF.

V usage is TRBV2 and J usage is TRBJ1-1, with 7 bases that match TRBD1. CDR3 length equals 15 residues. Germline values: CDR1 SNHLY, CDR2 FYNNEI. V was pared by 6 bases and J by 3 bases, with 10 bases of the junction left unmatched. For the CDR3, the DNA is TGTGCCAGCAGGGAAACAGGGGAGGTGTACACTGAAGCTTTCTTT. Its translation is CASRETGEVYTEAFF. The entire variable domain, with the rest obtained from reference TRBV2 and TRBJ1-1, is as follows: EPEVTQTPSHQVTQMGQEVILRCVPISNHLYFYWYRQILGQKVEFLVSFYNNEISEKSEIFDDQFSVERPDGSNFTLKIRSTKLEDSAMYFCASRETGEVYTEAFFGQGTRLTVV.

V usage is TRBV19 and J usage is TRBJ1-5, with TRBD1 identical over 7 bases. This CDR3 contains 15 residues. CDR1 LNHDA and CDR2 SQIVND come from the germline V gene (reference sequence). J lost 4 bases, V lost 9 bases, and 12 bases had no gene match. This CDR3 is CASTIGTGENQPQHF. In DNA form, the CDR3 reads TGTGCCAGCACGATAGGTACAGGGGAAAATCAGCCCCAGCATTTT. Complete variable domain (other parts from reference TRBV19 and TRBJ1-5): DGGITQSPKYLFRKEGQNVTLSCEQNLNHDAMYWYRQDPGQGLRLIYYSQIVNDFQKGDIAEGYSVSREKKESFPLTVTSAQKNPTAFYLCASTIGTGENQPQHFGDGTRLSIL.

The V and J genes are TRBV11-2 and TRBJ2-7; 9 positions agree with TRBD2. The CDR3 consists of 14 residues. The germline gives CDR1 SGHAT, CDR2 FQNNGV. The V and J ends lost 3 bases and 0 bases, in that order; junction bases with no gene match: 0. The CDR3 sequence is CASSFSGSSYEQYF. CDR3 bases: TGTGCCAGCAGCTTTAGCGGGAGCTCCTACGAGCAGTACTTC.

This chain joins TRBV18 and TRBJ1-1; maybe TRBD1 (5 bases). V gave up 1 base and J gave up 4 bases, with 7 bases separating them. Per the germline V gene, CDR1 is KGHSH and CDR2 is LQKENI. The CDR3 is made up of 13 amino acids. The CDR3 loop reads CASSPQGITEAFF. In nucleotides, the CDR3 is TGTGCCAGCTCACCACAGGGGATCACTGAAGCTTTCTTT.

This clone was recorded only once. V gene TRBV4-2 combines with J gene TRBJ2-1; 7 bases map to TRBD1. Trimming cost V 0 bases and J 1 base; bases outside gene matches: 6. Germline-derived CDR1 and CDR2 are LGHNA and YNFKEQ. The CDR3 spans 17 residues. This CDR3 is CASSQDQGGASYNEQFF. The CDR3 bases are TGTGCCAGCAGCCAAGATCAAGGGGGCGCGTCCTACAATGAGCAGTTCTTC.

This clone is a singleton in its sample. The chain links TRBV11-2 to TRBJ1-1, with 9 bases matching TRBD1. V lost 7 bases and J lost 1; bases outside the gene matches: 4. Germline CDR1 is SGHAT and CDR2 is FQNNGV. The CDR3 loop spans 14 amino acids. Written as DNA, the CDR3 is TGTGCCAGCACCAAGACAGGGGGGAACACTGAAGCTTTCTTT. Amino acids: CASTKTGGNTEAFF. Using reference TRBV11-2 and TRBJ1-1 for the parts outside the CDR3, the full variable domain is EAGVAQSPRYKIIEKRQSVAFWCNPISGHATLYWYQQILGQGPKLLIQFQNNGVVDDSQLPKDRFSAERLKGVDSTLKIQPAKLEDSAVYLCASTKTGGNTEAFFGQGTRLTVV.

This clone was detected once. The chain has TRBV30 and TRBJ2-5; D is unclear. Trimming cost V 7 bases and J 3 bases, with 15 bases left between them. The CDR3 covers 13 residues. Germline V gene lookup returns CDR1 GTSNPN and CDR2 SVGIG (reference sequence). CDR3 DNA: TGTGCCTTCCAGAGCGAGTTAAAAGAGACCCAGTACTTC. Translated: CAFQSELKETQYF.

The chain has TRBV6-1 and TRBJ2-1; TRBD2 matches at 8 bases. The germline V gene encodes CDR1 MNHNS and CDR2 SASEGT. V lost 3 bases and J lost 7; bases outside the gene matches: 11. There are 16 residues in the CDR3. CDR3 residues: CASSDPGGAPGNEQFF. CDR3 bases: TGTGCCAGCAGTGACCCGGGGGGGGCCCCTGGGAATGAGCAGTTCTTC.

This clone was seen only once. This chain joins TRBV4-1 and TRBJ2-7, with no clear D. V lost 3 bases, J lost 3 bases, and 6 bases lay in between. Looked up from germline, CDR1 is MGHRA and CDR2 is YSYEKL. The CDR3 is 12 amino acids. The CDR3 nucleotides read TGCGCCAGCAGCCAGAATAGCTACGAGCAGTACTTC. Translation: CASSQNSYEQYF.

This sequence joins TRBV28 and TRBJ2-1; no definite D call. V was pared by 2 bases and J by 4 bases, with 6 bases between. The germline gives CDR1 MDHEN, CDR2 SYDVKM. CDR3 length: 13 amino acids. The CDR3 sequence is CASSLQTYNEQFF. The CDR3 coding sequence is TGTGCCAGCAGTTTACAGACATACAATGAGCAGTTCTTC.

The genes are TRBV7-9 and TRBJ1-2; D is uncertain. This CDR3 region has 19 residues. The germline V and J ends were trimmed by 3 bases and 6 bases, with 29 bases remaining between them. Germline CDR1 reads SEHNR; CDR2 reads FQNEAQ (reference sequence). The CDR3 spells CASSFYPQPPPGLSNGYTF. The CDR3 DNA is TGTGCCAGCAGCTTTTACCCCCAACCCCCGCCCGGTCTCTCCAATGGCTACACCTTC.

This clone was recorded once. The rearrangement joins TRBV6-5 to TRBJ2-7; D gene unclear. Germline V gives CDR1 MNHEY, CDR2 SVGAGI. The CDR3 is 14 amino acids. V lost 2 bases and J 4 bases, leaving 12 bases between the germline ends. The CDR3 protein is CASSYNGAPYEQYF. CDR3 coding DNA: TGTGCCAGCAGTTACAACGGAGCCCCTTACGAGCAGTACTTC.